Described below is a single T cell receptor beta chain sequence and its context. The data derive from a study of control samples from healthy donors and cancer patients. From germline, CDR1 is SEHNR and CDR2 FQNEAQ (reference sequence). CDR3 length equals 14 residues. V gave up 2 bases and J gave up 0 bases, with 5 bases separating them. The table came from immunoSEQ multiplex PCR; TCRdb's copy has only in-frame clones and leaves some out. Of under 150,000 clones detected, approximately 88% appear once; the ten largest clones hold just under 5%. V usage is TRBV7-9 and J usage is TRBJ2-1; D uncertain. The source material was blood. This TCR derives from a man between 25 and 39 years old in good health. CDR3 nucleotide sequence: TGTGCCAGCAGCTTATCAAGCTCCTACAATGAGCAGTTCTTC. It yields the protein CASSLSSSYNEQFF.